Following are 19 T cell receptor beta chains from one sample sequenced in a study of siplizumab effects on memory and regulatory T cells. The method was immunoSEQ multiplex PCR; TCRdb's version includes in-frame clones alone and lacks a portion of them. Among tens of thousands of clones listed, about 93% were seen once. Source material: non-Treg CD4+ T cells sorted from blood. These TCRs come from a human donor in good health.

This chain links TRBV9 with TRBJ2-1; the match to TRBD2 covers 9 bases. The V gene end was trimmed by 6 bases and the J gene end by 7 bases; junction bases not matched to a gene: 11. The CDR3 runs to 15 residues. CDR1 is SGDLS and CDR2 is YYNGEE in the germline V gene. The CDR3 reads CASTRSGTSRNEQFF. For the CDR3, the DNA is TGTGCCAGCACCCGTAGTGGGACTAGCAGGAATGAGCAGTTCTTC.

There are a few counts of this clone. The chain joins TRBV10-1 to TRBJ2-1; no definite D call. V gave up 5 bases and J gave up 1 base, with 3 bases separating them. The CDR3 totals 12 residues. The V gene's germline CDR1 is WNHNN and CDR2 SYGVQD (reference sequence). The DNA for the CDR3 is TGCGCCAGCAGTTTATCCTACAATGAGCAGTTCTTC. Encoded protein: CASSLSYNEQFF.

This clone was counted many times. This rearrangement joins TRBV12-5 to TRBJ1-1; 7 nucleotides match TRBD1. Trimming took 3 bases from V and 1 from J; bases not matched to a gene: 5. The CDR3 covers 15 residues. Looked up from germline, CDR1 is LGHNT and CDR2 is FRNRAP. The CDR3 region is CASGFGTASNTEAFF. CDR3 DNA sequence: TGTGCTAGTGGTTTCGGGACAGCTTCGAACACTGAAGCTTTCTTT.

This CDR3 is CASRPLPPVDGGSTEAFF. The CDR3 bases are TGTGCCAGTAGGCCCCTCCCCCCGGTGGACGGGGGCAGCACTGAAGCTTTCTTT. The J gene is TRBJ1-1, the V gene TRBV19, with a weak D call TRBD1 (6 bases). This CDR3 has 18 amino acids. Trimming removed 6 bases from V and 4 bases from J, with 27 bases in between. In germline, CDR1 is LNHDA, CDR2 SQIVND (reference sequence).

The CDR3 region has the DNA TGTGCCAGCAGTGAACGGGTGTGGGGGCAGTATTTT. Residues: CASSERVWGQYF. The chain links TRBV2 to TRBJ2-3, with no clear D. The germline V and J ends were trimmed by 2 bases and 11 bases, with 11 bases remaining between them. The CDR3 spans 12 residues. The germline V gene has CDR1 SNHLY and CDR2 FYNNEI. The whole variable domain, remainder taken from reference TRBV2 and TRBJ2-3, is EPEVTQTPSHQVTQMGQEVILRCVPISNHLYFYWYRQILGQKVEFLVSFYNNEISEKSEIFDDQFSVERPDGSNFTLKIRSTKLEDSAMYFCASSERVWGQYFGPGTRLTVL.

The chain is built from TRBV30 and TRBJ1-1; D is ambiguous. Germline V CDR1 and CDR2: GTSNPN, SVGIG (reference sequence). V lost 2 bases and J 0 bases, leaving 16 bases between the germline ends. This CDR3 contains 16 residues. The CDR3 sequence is CAWSHPGRDLNTEAFF. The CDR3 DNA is TGTGCCTGGAGTCACCCCGGGCGTGACCTGAACACTGAAGCTTTCTTT. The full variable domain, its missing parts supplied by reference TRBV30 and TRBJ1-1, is SQTIHQWPATLVQPVGSPLSLECTVEGTSNPNLYWYRQAAGRGLQLLFYSVGIGQISSEVPQNLSASRPQDRQFILSSKKLLLSDSGFYLCAWSHPGRDLNTEAFFGQGTRLTVV.

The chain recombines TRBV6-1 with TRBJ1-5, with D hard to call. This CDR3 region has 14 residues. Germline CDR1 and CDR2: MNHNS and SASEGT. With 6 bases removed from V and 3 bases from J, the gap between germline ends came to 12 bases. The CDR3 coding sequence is TGTGCCAGCAGAGGGATAGGCTTCAATCAGCCCCAGCATTTT. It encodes CASRGIGFNQPQHF.

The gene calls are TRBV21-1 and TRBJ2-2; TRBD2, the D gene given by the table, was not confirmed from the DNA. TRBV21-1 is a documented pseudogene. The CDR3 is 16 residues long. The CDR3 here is CASCKIPGLVAGELFF. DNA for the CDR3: TGTGCCAGCTGCAAAATCCCGGGACTAGTTGCCGGGGAGCTGTTTTTT.

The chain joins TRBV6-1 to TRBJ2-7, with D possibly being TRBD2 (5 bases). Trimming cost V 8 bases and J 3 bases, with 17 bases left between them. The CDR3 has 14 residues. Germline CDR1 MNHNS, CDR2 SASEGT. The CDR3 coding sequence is TGTGCCAGCCGGACCGAACATGGAGGCTACGAGCAGTACTTC. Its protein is CASRTEHGGYEQYF.

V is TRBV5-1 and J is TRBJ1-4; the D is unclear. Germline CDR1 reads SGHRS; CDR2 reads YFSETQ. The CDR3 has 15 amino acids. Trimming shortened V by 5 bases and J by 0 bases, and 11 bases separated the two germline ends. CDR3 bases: TGCGCCAGCAGTGACGGGCGCACAACTAATGAAAAACTGTTTTTT. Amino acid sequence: CASSDGRTTNEKLFF.

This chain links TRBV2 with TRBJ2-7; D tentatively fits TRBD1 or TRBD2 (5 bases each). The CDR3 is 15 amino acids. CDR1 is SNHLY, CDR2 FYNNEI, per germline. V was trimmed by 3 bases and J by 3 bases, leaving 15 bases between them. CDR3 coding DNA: TGTGCCAGCAGTGAGGGACCTGGGGTGTTCTACGAGCAGTACTTC. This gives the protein CASSEGPGVFYEQYF.

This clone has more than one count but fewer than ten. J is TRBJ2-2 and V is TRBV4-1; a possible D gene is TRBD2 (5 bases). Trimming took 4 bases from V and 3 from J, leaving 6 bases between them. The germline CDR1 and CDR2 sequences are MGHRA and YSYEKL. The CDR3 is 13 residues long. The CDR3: CASSPRDTGELFF. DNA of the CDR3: TGCGCCAGCAGCCCGAGGGACACCGGGGAGCTGTTTTTT.

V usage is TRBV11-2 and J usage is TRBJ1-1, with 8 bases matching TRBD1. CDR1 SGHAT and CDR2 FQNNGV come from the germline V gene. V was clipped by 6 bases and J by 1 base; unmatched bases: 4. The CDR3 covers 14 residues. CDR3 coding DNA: TGTGCCAGCAGGACAGGGGCCCCGAACACTGAAGCTTTCTTT. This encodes CASRTGAPNTEAFF.

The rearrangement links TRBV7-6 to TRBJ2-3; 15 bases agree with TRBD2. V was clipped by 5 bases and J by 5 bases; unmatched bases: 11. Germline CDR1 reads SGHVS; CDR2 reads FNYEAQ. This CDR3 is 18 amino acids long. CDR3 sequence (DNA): TGTGCCAGCAGCCTTATAGGACTAGCGGGAGGGCAGGTAGATACGCAGTATTTT. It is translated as CASSLIGLAGGQVDTQYF. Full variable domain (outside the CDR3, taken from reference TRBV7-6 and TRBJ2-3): GAGVSQSPRYKVTKRGQDVALRCDPISGHVSLYWYRQALGQGPEFLTYFNYEAQQDKSGLPNDRFSAERPEGSISTLTIQRTEQRDSAMYRCASSLIGLAGGQVDTQYFGPGTRLTVL.

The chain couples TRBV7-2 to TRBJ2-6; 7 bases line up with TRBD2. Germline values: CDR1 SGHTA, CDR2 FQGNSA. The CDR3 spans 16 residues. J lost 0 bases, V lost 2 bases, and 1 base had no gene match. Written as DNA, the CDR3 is TGTGCCAGCAGCTTAATAGCGGGCTCTGGGGCCAACGTCCTGACTTTC. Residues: CASSLIAGSGANVLTF.

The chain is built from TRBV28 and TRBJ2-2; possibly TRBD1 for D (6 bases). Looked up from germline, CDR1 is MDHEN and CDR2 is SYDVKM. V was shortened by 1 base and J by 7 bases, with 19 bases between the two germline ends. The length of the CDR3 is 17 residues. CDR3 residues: CASSLSPGVVLVGELFF. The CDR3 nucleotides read TGTGCCAGCAGTTTATCCCCAGGGGTGGTTTTGGTCGGGGAGCTGTTTTTT. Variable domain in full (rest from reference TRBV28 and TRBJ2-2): DVKVTQSSRYLVKRTGEKVFLECVQDMDHENMFWYRQDPGLGLRLIYFSYDVKMKEKGDIPEGYSVSREKKERFSLILESASTNQTSMYLCASSLSPGVVLVGELFFGEGSRLTVL.

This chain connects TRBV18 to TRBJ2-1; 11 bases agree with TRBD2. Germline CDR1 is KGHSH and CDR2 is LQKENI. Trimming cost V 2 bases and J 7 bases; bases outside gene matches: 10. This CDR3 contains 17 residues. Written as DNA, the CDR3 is TGTGCCAGCTCACCATTATCTCTAGCGGGGGGTCGAAATGAGCAGTTCTTC. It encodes CASSPLSLAGGRNEQFF.

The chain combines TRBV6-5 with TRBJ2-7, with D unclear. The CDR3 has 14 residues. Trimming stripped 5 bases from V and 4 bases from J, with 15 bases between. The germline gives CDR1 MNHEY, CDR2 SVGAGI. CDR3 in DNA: TGTGCCAGCAGTACAAGTTCAAGACCATACGAGCAGTACTTC. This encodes CASSTSSRPYEQYF.

CDR3 loop: CASSAGGVAGGDTQYF. The CDR3, as DNA: TGTGCCAGCAGTGCCGGGGGGGTAGCGGGAGGAGATACGCAGTATTTT. The chain couples TRBV9 to TRBJ2-3, with 10 bases lining up with TRBD2. The CDR3 sequence is 16 residues long. Germline V lookup: CDR1 SGDLS, CDR2 YYNGEE. The V and J ends lost 5 bases and 5 bases, in that order; junction bases with no gene match: 11.